Listed below are T cell receptor beta chains from one sample, sequenced in a study of blood T cell repertoires in COVID-19. Some clones are missing from TCRdb's copy, which holds only in-frame ones; the method was immunoSEQ multiplex PCR. Of around 200,000 clones in the sample, around 84% were seen once. The sample was peripheral blood. These receptor sequences come from a man in his fifties with acute or convalescent COVID-19. CDR3s include the opening cysteine and the closing phenylalanine or tryptophan. D genes are given only for firm matches.

J,D,V,CDR3,DNA
TRBJ2-7,-,TRBV27,CASSFASTYEQYF,TGTGCCAGCAGTTTCGCCAGTACCTACGAGCAGTACTTC
TRBJ2-7,TRBD1,TRBV2,CASSRDRAAYEQYF,TGTGCCAGCAGTCGAGACAGGGCAGCCTACGAGCAGTACTTC
TRBJ1-1,TRBD1,TRBV6-5,CASSWTGVEGNTEAFF,TGTGCCAGCAGTTGGACAGGGGTAGAAGGGAACACTGAAGCTTTCTTT
TRBJ1-5,TRBD1,TRBV27,CASSFIKTGYGPQHF,TGTGCCAGCAGTTTTATTAAGACAGGGTATGGGCCCCAGCATTTT
TRBJ1-6,TRBD1,TRBV3-1/TRBV3-2,CASSHGTGVGSPLHF,TGTGCCAGCAGCCATGGGACAGGGGTTGGTTCACCCCTCCACTTT
TRBJ1-2,TRBD1,TRBV19,CASNRGDRGNGYTF,TGTGCCAGTAATCGCGGGGACAGGGGCAATGGCTACACCTTC
TRBJ1-2,-,TRBV6-1,CASSEDFPGTNYGYTF,TGTGCCAGCAGTGAAGATTTTCCGGGGACTAACTATGGCTACACCTTC
TRBJ2-5,-,TRBV11-2,CASSPITQPEGTQYF,TGTGCCAGCAGCCCAATTACACAGCCCGAGGGGACCCAGTACTTC
TRBJ2-2,-,TRBV2,CASRAGTLNTGELFF,TGTGCCAGCAGGGCCGGGACTTTGAACACCGGGGAGCTGTTTTTT
TRBJ1-4,-,TRBV11-2,CASSFGEFDEKLFF,TGTGCCAGCAGCTTTGGGGAGTTTGATGAAAAACTGTTTTTT
TRBJ1-1,-,TRBV18,CASSPPSQNTEAFF,TGTGCCAGCTCACCACCGAGTCAGAACACTGAAGCTTTCTTT
TRBJ2-7,TRBD1,TRBV12-5,CASGLPRTGANYEQYF,TGTGCTAGTGGTTTGCCCCGGACAGGGGCCAACTACGAGCAGTACTTC
TRBJ2-3,TRBD1,TRBV19,CASSPRQGTDTQYF,TGTGCCAGTAGTCCAAGACAGGGAACAGATACGCAGTATTTT
TRBJ1-2,TRBD1,TRBV5-1,CASSSGTANYGYIF,TGCGCCAGCAGCTCGGGGACAGCTAACTATGGCTACATCTTC
TRBJ1-1,TRBD1,TRBV15,CATSRDPGGVANTEAFF,TGTGCCACCAGCAGAGATCCAGGGGGCGTCGCGAACACTGAAGCTTTCTTT
TRBJ2-1,TRBD2,TRBV30,CAWGAGGLLNEQFF,TGTGCCTGGGGAGCGGGGGGGCTGTTAAATGAGCAGTTCTTC